The 9 T cell receptor beta chains reported below all come from one sample, sequenced in a study of shared clonotypes between healthy human individuals. Some clones are missing from TCRdb's copy, which holds only in-frame ones; the method was immunoSEQ multiplex PCR. Seen here are approximately 530,000 clones, roughly 95% observed once, and the top ten hold around 0.066%. The sequenced sample was naive CD4+ T cells sorted from blood. Subset noted: CD45RA+ positively selected. The receptors here all came from a woman in her 30s in good health.

CDR3 amino acids: CASSGYRQTSYNEQFF. Here the CDR3 DNA reads TGTGCCAGCAGTGGCTACAGGCAAACCTCCTACAATGAGCAGTTCTTC. This chain links TRBV2 with TRBJ2-1, with TRBD1 as a possible D gene (5 bases). Trimming removed 4 bases at V and 0 bases at J, with 13 bases between. This CDR3 contains 16 residues. Germline V gives CDR1 SNHLY, CDR2 FYNNEI.

This clone has just one count. The genes are TRBV5-1 and TRBJ2-7, with TRBD2 identical over 7 bases. The germline gives CDR1 SGHRS, CDR2 YFSETQ. V trimming: 9 bases; J trimming: 7 bases; junction bases outside the gene matches: 7. The CDR3 has 11 amino acids. The CDR3 loop is CATKSGGEQYF. The CDR3 DNA is TGCGCCACCAAGTCGGGGGGAGAGCAGTACTTC.

The chain combines TRBV6-1 with TRBJ2-6; perhaps TRBD2 as D (6 bases). Trimming shortened V by 3 bases and J by 3 bases, and 9 bases separated the two germline ends. The CDR3 has 15 amino acids. Germline CDR1 MNHNS, CDR2 SASEGT. CDR3 nucleotide sequence: TGTGCCAGCAGTGACGGGGGTTTTGGGGCCAACGTCCTGACTTTC. This translates into CASSDGGFGANVLTF.

DNA for the CDR3: TGTGCCAGCGGGGGGACAGGACCGAGGGATAGCAATCAGCCCCAGCATTTT. It is translated as CASGGTGPRDSNQPQHF. The rearrangement joins TRBV28 to TRBJ1-5; 8 bases fit TRBD1. Trimming cost V 8 bases and J 0 bases; bases outside gene matches: 12. The germline V gene has CDR1 MDHEN and CDR2 SYDVKM. The CDR3 is 17 residues long.

The chain's CDR3 is CASSERNRLGEQYF. As DNA, the CDR3 is TGTGCCAGCAGTGAACGAAACAGGTTAGGCGAGCAGTACTTC. The V call is TRBV6-1, the J call TRBJ2-7; the D gene is possibly TRBD1 (5 bases). The germline CDR1 and CDR2 sequences are MNHNS and SASEGT. V dropped 2 bases and J dropped 6 bases, with 14 bases sitting between them. The CDR3 is made up of 14 amino acids.

The CDR3 sequence: CASSPTSGSTDTQYF. The CDR3 DNA follows: TGTGCCAGCAGTCCGACTAGCGGCAGCACAGATACGCAGTATTTT. V gene TRBV2 combines with J gene TRBJ2-3, with 9 positions matching TRBD2. This CDR3 spans 15 amino acids. Trimming cost V 5 bases and J 0 bases; bases outside gene matches: 3. CDR1 SNHLY and CDR2 FYNNEI come from the germline V gene.

A single count supports this clone. CDR3 DNA sequence: TGTGCCAGCAGCTTGGCTGTATCTAATGAAAAACTGTTTTTT. Translated: CASSLAVSNEKLFF. The chain employs TRBV5-8 and TRBJ1-4; D unclear. Trimming stripped 0 bases from V and 3 bases from J, with 6 bases between. The germline V gene encodes CDR1 SGHTS and CDR2 YDEGEE. This CDR3 spans 14 amino acids.

The chain combines TRBV28 with TRBJ1-4; D remains unclear. CDR1 and CDR2 from the germline V gene are MDHEN and SYDVKM. The CDR3 is made up of 14 amino acids. V shed 2 bases and J shed 5 bases, with 9 bases lying between them. This CDR3 is CASSLIHSNEKLFF. CDR3 sequence (DNA): TGTGCCAGCAGTTTAATACACTCGAATGAAAAACTGTTTTTT.

This chain links TRBV7-9 with TRBJ1-4; D remains unclear. Trimming pared 5 bases from V and 8 bases from J, leaving 6 bases between. Germline loops: CDR1 SEHNR, CDR2 FQNEAQ (reference sequence). There are 11 residues in the CDR3. CDR3 sequence: CASSPSEKLFF. For the CDR3, the DNA is TGTGCCAGCAGCCCGTCGGAAAAACTGTTTTTT.